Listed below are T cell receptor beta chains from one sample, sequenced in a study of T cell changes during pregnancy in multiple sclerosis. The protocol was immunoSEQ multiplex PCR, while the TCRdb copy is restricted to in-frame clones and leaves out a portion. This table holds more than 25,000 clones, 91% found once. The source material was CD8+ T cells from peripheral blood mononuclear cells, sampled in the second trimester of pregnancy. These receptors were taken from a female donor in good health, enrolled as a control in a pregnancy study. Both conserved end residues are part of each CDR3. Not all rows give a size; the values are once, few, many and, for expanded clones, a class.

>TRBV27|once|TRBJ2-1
CASSPGFNEQFF
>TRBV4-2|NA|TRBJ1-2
CASSPNPGYNYGYTF
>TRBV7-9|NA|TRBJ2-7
CASSWGTASYEQYF
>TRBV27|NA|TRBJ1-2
CASSLMFSNYGYTF
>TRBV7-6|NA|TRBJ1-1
CASSPGTGSFTEAFF
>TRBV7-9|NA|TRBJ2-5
CASSRDRQETQYF
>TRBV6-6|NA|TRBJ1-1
CASSYGTVNTEAFF
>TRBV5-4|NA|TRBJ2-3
CAIQLLSGVNPDTQYF
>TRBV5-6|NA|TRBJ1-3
CASSLAGALTGNTIYF
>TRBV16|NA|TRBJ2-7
CASSQFGEYSYEQYF
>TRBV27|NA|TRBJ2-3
CASSSKVAGGLGDTQYF